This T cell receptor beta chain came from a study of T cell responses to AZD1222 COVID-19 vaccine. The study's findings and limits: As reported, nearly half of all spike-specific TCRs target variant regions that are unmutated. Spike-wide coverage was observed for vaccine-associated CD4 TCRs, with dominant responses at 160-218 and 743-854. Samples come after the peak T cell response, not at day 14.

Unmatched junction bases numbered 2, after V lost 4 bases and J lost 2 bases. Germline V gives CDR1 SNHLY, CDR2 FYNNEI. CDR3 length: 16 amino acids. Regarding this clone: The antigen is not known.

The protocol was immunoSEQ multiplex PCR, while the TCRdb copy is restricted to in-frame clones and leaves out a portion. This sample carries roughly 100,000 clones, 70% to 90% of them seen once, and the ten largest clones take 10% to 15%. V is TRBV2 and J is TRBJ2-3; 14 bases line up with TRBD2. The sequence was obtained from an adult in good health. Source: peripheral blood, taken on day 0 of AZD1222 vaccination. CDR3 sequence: CASSGTSGGSTDTQYF. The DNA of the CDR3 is TGTGCCAGCAGTGGGACTAGCGGGGGGTCCACAGATACGCAGTATTTT.